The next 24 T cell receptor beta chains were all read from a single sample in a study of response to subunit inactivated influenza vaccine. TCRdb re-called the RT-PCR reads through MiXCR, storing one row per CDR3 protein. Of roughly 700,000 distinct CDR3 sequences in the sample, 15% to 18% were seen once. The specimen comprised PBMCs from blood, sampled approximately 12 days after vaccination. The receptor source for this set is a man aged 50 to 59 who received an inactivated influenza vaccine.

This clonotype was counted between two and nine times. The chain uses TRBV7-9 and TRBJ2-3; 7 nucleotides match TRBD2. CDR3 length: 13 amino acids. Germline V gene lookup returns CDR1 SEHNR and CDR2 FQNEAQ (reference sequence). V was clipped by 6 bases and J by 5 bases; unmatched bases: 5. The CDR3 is CASRPGREDTQYF. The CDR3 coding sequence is TGTGCCAGCAGGCCGGGGAGGGAAGATACGCAGTATTTT.

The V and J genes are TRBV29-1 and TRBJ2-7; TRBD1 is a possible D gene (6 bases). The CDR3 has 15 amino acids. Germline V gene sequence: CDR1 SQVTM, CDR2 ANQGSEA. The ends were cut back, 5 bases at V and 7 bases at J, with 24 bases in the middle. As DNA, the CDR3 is TGCAGCGTTACCCTGACTTCCAGGGGAGAGGATGAGCAGTACTTC. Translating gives CSVTLTSRGEDEQYF.

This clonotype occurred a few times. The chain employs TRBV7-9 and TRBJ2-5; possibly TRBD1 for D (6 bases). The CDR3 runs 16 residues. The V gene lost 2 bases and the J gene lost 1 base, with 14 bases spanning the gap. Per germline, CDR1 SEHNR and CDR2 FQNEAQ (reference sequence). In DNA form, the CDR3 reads TGTGCCAGCAGCTTATATCAGGGGATGTCCCAAGAGACCCAGTACTTC. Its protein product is CASSLYQGMSQETQYF. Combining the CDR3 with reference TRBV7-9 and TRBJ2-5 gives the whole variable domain DTGVSQNPRHKITKRGQNVTFRCDPISEHNRLYWYRQTLGQGPEFLTYFQNEAQLEKSRLLSDRFSAERPKGSFSTLEIQRTEQGDSAMYLCASSLYQGMSQETQYFGPGTRLLVL.

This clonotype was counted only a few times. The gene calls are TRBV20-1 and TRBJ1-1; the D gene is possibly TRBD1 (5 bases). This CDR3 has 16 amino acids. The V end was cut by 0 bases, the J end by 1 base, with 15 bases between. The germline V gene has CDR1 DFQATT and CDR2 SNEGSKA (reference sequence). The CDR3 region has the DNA TGCAGTGCTAGAGAATTTCCAGGGAGGAGGAACACTGAAGCTTTCTTT. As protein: CSAREFPGRRNTEAFF.

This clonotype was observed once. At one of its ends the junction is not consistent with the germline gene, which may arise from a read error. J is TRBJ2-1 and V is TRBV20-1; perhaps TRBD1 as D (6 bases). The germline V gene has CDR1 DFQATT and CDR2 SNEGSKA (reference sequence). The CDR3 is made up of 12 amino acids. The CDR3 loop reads CSARDGGVERFF. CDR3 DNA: TGCAGTGCTAGAGATGGGGGCGTTGAGCGGTTCTTC.

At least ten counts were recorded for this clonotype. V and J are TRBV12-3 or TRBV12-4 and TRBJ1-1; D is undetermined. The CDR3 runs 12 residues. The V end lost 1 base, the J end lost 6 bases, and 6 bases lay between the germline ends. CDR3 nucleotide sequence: TGTGCCAGCAGTTTAGTGCGGGCTGAAGCTTTCTTT. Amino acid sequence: CASSLVRAEAFF.

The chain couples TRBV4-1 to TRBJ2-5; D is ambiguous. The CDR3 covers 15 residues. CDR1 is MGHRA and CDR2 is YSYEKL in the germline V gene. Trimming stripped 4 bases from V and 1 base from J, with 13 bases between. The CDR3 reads CASSPVVNSQETQYF. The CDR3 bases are TGCGCCAGCAGCCCCGTGGTGAATTCCCAAGAGACCCAGTACTTC.

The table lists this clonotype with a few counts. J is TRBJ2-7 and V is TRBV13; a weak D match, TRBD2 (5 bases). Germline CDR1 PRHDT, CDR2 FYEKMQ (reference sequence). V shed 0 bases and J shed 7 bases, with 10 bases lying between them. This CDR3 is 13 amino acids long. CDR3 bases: TGTGCCAGCAGCTTAGGCAAGAGGGTGGAGCAGTACTTC. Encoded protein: CASSLGKRVEQYF.

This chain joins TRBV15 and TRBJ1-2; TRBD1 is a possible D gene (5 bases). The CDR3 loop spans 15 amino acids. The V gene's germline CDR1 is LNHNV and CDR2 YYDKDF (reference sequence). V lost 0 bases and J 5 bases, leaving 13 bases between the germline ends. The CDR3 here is CATSREGVRGYGYTF. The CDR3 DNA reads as TGTGCCACCAGCAGAGAGGGGGTCCGGGGGTATGGCTACACCTTC.

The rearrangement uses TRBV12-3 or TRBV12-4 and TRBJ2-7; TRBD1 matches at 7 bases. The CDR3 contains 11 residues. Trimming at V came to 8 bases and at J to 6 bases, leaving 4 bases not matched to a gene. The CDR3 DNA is TGTGCCAGCGGAGACAGGGTCGAGCAGTACTTC. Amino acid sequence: CASGDRVEQYF.

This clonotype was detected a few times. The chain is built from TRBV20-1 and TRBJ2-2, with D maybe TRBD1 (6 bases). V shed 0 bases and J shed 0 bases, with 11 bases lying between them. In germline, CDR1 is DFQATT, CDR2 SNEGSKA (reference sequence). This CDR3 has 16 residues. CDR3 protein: CSARDLRQANTGELFF. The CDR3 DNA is TGCAGTGCTAGAGATCTTCGACAGGCGAACACCGGGGAGCTGTTTTTT.

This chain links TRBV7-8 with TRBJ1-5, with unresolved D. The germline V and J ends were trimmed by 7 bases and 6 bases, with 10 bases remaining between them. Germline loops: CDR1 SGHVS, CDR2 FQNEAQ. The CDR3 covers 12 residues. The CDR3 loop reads CASTTSGQPQHF. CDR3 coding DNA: TGTGCCAGCACCACCTCCGGTCAGCCCCAGCATTTT.

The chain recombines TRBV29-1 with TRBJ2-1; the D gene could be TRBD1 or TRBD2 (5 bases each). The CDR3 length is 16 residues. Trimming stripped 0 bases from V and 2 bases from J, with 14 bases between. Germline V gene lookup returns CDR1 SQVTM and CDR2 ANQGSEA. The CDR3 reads CSVEEIRDGAYNEQFF. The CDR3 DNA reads TGCAGCGTTGAAGAGATACGGGACGGAGCCTACAATGAGCAGTTCTTC.

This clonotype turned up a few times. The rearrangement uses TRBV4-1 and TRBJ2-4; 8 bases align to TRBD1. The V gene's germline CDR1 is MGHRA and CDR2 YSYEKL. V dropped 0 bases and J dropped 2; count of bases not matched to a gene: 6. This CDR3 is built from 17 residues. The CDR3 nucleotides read TGCGCCAGCAGCCAAGAGGCAGGGGGCCTACCCAAAAACATTCAGTACTTC. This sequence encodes CASSQEAGGLPKNIQYF.

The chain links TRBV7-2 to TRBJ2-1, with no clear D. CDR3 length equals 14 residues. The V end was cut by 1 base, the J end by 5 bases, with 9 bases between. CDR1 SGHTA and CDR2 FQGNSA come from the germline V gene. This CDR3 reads CASSLVGADNEQFF. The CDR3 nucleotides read TGTGCCAGCAGCTTAGTTGGCGCGGACAATGAGCAGTTCTTC.

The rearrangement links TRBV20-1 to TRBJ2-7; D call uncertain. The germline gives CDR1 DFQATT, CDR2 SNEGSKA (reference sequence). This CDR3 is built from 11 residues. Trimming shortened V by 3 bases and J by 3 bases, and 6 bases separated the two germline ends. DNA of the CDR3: TGCAGTGCTAGCTTAGGCTACGAGCAGTACTTC. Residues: CSASLGYEQYF.

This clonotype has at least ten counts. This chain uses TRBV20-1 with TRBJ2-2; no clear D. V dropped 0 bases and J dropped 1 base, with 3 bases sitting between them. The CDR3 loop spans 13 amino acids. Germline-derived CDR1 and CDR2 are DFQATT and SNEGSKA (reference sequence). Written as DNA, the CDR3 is TGCAGTGCTAGAGATCAGAACACCGGGGAGCTGTTTTTT. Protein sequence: CSARDQNTGELFF.

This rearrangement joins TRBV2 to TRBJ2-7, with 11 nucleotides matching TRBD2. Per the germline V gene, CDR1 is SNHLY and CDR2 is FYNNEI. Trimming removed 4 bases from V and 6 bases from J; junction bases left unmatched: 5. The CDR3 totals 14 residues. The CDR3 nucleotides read TGTGCCAGCAGTGGTGCTAGCGGGAGGACCGAGCAGTACTTC. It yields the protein CASSGASGRTEQYF.

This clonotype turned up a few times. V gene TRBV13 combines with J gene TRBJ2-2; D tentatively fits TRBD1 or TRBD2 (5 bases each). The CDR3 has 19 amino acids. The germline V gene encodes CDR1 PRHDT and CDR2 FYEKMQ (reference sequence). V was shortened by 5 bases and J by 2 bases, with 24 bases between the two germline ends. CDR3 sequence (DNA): TGTGCCAGCAGCCGTCTTGTTGACACCTCCGGGGCCAACACCGGGGAGCTGTTTTTT. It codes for CASSRLVDTSGANTGELFF.

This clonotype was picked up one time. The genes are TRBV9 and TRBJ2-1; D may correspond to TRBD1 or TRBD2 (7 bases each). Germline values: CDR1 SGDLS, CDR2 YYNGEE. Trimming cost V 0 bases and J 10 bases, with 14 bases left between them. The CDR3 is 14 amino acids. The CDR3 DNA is TGTGCCAGCAGCGTAGGGGGAGGGGGCATAGAGCAGTTCTTC. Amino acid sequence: CASSVGGGGIEQFF. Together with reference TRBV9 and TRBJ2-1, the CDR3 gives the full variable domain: DSGVTQTPKHLITATGQRVTLRCSPRSGDLSVYWYQQSLDQGLQFLIQYYNGEERAKGNILERFSAQQFPDLHSELNLSSLELGDSALYFCASSVGGGGIEQFFGPGTRLTVL.

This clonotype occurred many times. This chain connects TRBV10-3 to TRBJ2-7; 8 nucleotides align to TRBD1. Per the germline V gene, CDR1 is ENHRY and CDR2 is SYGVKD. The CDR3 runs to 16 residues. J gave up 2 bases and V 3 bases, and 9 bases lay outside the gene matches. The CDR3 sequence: CAISDPPGTGPYEQYF. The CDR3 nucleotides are TGTGCCATCAGTGACCCGCCCGGGACAGGTCCCTACGAGCAGTACTTC.

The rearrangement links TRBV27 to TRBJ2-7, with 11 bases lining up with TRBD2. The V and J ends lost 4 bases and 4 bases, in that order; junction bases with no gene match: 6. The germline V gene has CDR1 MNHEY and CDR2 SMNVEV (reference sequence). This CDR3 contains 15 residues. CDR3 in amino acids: CASSYSTSGTYEQYF. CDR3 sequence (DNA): TGTGCCAGCAGTTACTCGACTAGCGGGACATACGAGCAGTACTTC.

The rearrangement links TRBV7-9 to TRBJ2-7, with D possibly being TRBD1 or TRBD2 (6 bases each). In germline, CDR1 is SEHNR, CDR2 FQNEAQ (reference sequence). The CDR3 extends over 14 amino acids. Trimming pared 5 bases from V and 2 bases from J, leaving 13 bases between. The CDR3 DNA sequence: TGTGCCAGCAGCCTGGCGGGACATACCTACGAGCAGTACTTC. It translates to CASSLAGHTYEQYF.

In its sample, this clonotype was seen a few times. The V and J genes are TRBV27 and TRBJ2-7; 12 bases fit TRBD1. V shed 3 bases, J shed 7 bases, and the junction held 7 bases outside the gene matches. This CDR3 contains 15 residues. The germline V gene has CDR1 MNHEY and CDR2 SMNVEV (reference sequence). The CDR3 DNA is TGTGCCAGCAGTTTTCCGGGACAGGGGGCAAGGGAGCAGTACTTC. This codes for CASSFPGQGAREQYF.